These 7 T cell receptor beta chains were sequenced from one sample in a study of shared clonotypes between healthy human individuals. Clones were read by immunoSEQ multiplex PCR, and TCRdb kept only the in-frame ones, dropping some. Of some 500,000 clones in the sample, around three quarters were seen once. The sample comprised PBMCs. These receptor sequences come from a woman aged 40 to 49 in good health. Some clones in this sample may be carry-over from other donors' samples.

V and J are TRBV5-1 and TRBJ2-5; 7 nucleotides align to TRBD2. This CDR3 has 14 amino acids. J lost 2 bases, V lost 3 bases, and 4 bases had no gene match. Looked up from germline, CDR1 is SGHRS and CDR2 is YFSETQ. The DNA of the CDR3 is TGCGCCAGCAGCTCGGGCGGGGGTCAAGAGACCCAGTACTTC. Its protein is CASSSGGGQETQYF.

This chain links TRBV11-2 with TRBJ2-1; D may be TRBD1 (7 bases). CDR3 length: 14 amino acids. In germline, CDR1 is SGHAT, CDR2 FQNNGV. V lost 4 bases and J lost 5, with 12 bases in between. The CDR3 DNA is TGTGCCAGCAGCTCCAGGGGGGTACACAATGAGCAGTTCTTC. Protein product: CASSSRGVHNEQFF.

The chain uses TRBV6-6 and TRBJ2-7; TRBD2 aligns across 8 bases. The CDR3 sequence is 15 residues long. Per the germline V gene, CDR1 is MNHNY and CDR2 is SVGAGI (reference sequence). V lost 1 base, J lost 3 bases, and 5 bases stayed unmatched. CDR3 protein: CASSYLSGRDYEQYF. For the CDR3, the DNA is TGTGCCAGCAGTTACTTGAGCGGGAGAGACTACGAGCAGTACTTC.

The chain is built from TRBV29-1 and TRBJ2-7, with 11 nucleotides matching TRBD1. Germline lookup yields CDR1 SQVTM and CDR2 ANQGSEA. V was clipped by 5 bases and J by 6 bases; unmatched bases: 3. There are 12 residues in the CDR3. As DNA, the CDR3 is TGCAGCGTTCGGGACAGGGGGTTCGAGCAGTACTTC. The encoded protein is CSVRDRGFEQYF.

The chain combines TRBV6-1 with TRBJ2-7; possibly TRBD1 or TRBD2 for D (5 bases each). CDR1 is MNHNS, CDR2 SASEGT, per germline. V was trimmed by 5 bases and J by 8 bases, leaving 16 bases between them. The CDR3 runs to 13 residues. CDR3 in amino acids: CASSSGPNHKQYF. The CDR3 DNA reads TGTGCCAGCAGTTCGGGACCTAACCATAAGCAGTACTTC.

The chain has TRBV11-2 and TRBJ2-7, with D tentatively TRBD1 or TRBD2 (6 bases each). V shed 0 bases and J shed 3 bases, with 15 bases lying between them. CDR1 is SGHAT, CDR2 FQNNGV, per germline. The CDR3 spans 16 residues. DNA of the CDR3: TGTGCCAGCAGCTTAGAGGTAGCGGCAGGGGACTACGAGCAGTACTTC. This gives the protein CASSLEVAAGDYEQYF.

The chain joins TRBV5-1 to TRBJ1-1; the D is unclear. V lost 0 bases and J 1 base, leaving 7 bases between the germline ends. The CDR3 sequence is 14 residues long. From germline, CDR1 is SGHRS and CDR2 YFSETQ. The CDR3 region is CASSLEAGNTEAFF. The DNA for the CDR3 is TGCGCCAGCAGCTTGGAAGCGGGGAACACTGAAGCTTTCTTT.